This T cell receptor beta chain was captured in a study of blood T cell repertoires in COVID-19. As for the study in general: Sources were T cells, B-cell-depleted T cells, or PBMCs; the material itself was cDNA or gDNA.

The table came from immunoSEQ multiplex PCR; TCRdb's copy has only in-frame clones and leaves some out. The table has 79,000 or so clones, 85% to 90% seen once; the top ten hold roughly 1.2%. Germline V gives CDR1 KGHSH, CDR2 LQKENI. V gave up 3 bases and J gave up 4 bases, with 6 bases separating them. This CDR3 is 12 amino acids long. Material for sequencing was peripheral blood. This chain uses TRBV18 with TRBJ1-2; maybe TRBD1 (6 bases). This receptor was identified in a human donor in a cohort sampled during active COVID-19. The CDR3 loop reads CASSPDSYGYTF. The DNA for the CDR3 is TGTGCCAGCTCACCGGACAGCTATGGCTACACCTTC.